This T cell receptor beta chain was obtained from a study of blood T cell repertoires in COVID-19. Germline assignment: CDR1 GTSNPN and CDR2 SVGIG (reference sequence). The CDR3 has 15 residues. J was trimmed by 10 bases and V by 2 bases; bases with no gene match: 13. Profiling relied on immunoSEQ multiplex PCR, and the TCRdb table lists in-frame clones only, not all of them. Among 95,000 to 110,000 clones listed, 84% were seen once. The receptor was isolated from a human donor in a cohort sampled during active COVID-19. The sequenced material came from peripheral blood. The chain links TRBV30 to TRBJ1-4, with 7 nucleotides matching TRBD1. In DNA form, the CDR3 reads TGTGCCTGGAGTTACAGGGGTATCGATGACTCAAAACTGTTTTTT. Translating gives CAWSYRGIDDSKLFF.